This T cell receptor beta chain was sequenced for a study of CD8+CD57+ T cells in acquired aplastic anemia. The overall study: Around 3.2 ug was the average amount of DNA from sorted CD4+ and CD8+ cells.

Study findings and constraints: Patients versus controls showed no significant CD8+ Simpson's diversity difference. Around 29 CD8+ CDR3 sequences were shared between patients and controls.

Flow cytometry had shown expanded CD8+CD57+ cells in the patients chosen for sequencing. Concerning this clonotype itself: Its cognate antigen is unknown.

This CDR3 spans 14 amino acids. Germline CDR1 ENHRY, CDR2 SYGVKD. V lost 6 bases and J lost 5, with 16 bases in between. TCR beta VDJ and CDR3 were profiled, and genomic DNA was the template. In TCRdb, the reads were re-called with MiXCR into one record per CDR3 protein. The sample contains under 200,000 distinct CDR3 sequences, 45% to 50% of which appear only once. This sequence joins TRBV10-3 and TRBJ2-5; D may be TRBD1 (8 bases). The sample was sorted CD4+, CD8+, or CD8+CD57+ T cells (not recorded which) from PBMCs. The sequence was collected from a human donor with aplastic anemia. Here the CDR3 reads CAISQTGEGETQYF. CDR3 nucleotides: TGTGCCATCAGCCAGACAGGGGAGGGGGAGACCCAGTACTTC.